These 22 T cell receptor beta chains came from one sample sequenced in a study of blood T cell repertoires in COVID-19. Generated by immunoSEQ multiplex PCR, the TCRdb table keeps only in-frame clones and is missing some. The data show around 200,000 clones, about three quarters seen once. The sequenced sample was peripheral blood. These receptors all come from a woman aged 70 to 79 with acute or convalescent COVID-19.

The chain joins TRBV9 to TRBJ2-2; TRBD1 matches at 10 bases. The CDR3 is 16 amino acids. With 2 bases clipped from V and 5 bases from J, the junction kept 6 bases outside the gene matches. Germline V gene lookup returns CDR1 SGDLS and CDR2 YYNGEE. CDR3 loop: CASSVRDRGGTGELFF. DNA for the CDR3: TGTGCCAGCAGCGTGCGGGACAGGGGAGGAACCGGGGAGCTGTTTTTT.

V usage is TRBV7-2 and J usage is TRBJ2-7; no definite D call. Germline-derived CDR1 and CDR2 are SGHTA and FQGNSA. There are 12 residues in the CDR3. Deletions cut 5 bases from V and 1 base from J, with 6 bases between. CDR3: CASSLNSYEQYF. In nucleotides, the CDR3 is TGTGCCAGCAGCCTTAATTCCTACGAGCAGTACTTC.

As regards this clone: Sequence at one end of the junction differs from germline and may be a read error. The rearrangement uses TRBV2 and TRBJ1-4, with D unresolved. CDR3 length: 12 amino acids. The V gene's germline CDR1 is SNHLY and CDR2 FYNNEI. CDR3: CASSEGPEKLFF. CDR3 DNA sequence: TGTGCCAGCAGCGAAGGGCCTGAAAAACTGTTTTTT.

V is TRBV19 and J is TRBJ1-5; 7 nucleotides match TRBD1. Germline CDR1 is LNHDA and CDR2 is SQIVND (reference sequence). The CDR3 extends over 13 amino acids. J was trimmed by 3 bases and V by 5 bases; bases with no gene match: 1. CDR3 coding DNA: TGTGCCAGTAGTGACAGGGCCAATCAGCCCCAGCATTTT. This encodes CASSDRANQPQHF.

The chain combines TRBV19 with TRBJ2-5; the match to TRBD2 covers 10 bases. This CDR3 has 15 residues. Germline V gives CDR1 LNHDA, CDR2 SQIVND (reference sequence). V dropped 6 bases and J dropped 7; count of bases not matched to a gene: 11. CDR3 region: CASSPDSGRAGTQYF. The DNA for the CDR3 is TGTGCCAGTAGCCCTGACAGCGGGAGGGCCGGGACCCAGTACTTC. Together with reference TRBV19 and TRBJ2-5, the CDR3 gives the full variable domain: DGGITQSPKYLFRKEGQNVTLSCEQNLNHDAMYWYRQDPGQGLRLIYYSQIVNDFQKGDIAEGYSVSREKKESFPLTVTSAQKNPTAFYLCASSPDSGRAGTQYFGPGTRLLVL.

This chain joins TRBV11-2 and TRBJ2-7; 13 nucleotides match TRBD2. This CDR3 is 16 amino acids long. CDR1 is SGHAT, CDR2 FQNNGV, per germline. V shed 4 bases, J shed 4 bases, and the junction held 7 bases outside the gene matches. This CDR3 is CASSSRRTSGSYEQYF. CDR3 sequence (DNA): TGTGCCAGCAGCTCTCGAAGGACTAGCGGGAGTTACGAGCAGTACTTC.

CDR3: CAWQQVLMNTEAFF. The CDR3 bases are TGTGCCTGGCAACAGGTCCTCATGAACACTGAAGCTTTCTTT. The chain couples TRBV30 to TRBJ1-1, with D possibly TRBD1 on 5 matching bases. Trimming cost V 5 bases and J 0 bases, with 13 bases left between them. CDR1 is GTSNPN, CDR2 SVGIG, per germline (reference sequence). This CDR3 has 14 residues.

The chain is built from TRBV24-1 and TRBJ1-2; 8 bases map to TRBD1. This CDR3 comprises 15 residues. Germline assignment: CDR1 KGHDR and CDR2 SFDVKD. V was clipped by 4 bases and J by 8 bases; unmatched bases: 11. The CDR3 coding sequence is TGTGCCACCAGTGACTCCCGGACAGGGACTTTGGGCTACACCTTC. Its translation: CATSDSRTGTLGYTF.

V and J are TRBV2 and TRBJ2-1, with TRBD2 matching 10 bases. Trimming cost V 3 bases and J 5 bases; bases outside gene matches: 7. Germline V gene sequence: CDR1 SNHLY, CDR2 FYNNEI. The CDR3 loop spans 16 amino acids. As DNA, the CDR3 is TGTGCCAGCAGTGAGTCTCCGGGACTAGCGAACAATGAGCAGTTCTTC. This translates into CASSESPGLANNEQFF.

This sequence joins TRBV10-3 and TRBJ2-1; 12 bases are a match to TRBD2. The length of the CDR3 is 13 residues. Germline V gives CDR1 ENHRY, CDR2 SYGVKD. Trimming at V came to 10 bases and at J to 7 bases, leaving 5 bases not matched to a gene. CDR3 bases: TGTGCCACCCTAGCGGGAGGGGGGAATGAGCAGTTCTTC. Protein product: CATLAGGGNEQFF.

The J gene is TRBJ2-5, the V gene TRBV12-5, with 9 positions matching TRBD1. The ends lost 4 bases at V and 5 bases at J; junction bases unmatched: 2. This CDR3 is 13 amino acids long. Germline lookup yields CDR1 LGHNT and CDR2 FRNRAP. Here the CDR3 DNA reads TGTGCTAGTGGTTCAGGACAGGGGGAGACCCAGTACTTC. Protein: CASGSGQGETQYF.

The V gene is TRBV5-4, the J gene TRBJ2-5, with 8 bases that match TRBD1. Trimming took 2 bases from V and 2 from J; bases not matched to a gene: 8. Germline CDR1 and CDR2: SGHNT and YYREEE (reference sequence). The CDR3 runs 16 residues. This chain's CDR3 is CASSFQSGTGQETQYF. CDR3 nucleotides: TGTGCCAGCAGCTTTCAATCCGGGACAGGACAAGAGACCCAGTACTTC.

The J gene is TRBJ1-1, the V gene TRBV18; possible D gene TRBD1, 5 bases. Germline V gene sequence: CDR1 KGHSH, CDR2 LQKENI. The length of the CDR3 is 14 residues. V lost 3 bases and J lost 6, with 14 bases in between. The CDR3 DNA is TGTGCCAGCTCACCCTCCGGGGGGGAATCTGAAGCTTTCTTT. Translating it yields CASSPSGGESEAFF.

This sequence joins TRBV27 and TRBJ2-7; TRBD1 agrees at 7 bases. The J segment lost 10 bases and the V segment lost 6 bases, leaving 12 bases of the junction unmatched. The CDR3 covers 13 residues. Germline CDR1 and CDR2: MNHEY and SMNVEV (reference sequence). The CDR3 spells CASSLTLRDRQYF. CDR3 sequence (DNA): TGTGCCAGCAGCCTTACCCTCCGGGACAGACAGTACTTC.

The CDR3 region has the DNA TGCGCCAGCAGCGCTGGGACAGGGATGGATAAACTGTTTTTT. It translates to CASSAGTGMDKLFF. The V gene is TRBV5-1, the J gene TRBJ1-4, with 9 positions matching TRBD1. This CDR3 spans 14 amino acids. Germline V lookup: CDR1 SGHRS, CDR2 YFSETQ. V shed 4 bases and J 11 bases; nucleotides not matched to a gene: 9.

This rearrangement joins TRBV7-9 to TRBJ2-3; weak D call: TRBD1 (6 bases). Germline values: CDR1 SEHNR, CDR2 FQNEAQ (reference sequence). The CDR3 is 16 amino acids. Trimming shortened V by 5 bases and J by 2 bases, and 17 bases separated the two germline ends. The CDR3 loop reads CASSRITGYDTDTQYF. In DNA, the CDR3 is TGTGCCAGCAGCCGGATCACAGGGTATGACACAGATACGCAGTATTTT.

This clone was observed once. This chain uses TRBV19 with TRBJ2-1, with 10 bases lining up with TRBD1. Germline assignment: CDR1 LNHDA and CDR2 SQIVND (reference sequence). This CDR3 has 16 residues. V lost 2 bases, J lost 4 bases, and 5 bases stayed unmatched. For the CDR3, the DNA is TGTGCCAGTAGTATATTTGGACAGGGGGTGTACAATGAGCAGTTCTTC. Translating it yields CASSIFGQGVYNEQFF. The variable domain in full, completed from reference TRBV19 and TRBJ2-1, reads DGGITQSPKYLFRKEGQNVTLSCEQNLNHDAMYWYRQDPGQGLRLIYYSQIVNDFQKGDIAEGYSVSREKKESFPLTVTSAQKNPTAFYLCASSIFGQGVYNEQFFGPGTRLTVL.

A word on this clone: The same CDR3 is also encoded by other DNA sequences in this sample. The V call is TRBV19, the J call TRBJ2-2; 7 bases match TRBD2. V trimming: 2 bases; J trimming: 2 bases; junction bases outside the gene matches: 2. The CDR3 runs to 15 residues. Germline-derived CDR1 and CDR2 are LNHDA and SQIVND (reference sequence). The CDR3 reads CASSITGGNTGELFF. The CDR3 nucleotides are TGTGCCAGTAGTATAACGGGAGGTAACACCGGGGAGCTGTTTTTT.

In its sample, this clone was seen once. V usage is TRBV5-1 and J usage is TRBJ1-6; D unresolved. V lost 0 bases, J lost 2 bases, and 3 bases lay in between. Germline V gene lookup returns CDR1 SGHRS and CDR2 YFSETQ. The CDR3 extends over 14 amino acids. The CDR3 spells CASSLDTYNSPLHF. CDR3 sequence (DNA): TGCGCCAGCAGCTTGGACACCTATAATTCACCCCTCCACTTT. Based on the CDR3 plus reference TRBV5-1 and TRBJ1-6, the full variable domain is KAGVTQTPRYLIKTRGQQVTLSCSPISGHRSVSWYQQTPGQGLQFLFEYFSETQRNKGNFPGRFSGRQFSNSRSEMNVSTLELGDSALYLCASSLDTYNSPLHFGNGTRLTVT.

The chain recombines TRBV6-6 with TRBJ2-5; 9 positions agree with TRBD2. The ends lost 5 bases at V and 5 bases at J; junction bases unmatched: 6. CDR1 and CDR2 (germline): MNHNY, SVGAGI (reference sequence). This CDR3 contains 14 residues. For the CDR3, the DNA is TGTGCCAGCAGTCCGACCAGCGGGAGGGAGACCCAGTACTTC. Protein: CASSPTSGRETQYF.

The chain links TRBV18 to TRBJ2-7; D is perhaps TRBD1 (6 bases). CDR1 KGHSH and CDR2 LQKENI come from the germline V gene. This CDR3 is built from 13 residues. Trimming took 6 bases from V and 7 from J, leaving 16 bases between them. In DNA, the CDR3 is TGTGCCAGCTCCATTACAGGGCTGGGGGAGCAGTACTTC. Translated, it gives CASSITGLGEQYF.

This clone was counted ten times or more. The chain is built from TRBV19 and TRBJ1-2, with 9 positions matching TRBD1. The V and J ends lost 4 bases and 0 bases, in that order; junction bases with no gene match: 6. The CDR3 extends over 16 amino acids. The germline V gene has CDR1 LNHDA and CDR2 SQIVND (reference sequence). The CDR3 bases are TGTGCCAGTAGTAAGGGGGGACAGGGATCTAACTATGGCTACACCTTC. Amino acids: CASSKGGQGSNYGYTF.